The rows below give T cell receptor beta chains drawn from one sample of a study of T cell repertoires in cytomegalovirus infection. Their recognized antigens are unknown. MiXCR, applied by TCRdb to the reads, yields one record per CDR3 protein. The sample yields roughly 350,000 distinct CDR3 sequences, approximately 35% seen once. The sequencing used cultured PBMCs, collected from culture after CMV antigen stimulation. These receptors originate from a human donor in good health (CMV status not recorded). Some clones in this sample may be carry-over from other donors' samples. CDR3s include the opening cysteine and the closing phenylalanine or tryptophan. The D gene is left open where the match is weak. Some rows have no size entry. The others give once, few or many, or a class for an expanded clone.

abundance | j_gene | v_gene | d_gene | CDR3aa | CDR3nt
many | TRBJ2-3 | TRBV7-9 | TRBD1 | CASSSGTATDTQYF | TGTGCCAGCAGCTCGGGGACAGCGACAGATACGCAGTATTTT
- | TRBJ1-3 | TRBV7-8 | - | CASSLITGNTIYF | TGTGCCAGCAGCTTAATAACTGGAAACACCATATATTTT
- | TRBJ1-1 | TRBV7-6 | - | CASTLMGDTEAFF | TGTGCCAGCACTTTGATGGGGGACACTGAAGCTTTCTTT
- | TRBJ1-5 | TRBV20-1 | - | CSAPLGGSNQPQHF | TGCAGTGCTCCTCTGGGAGGGAGCAATCAGCCCCAGCATTTT
many | TRBJ1-2 | TRBV6-1 | TRBD1 | CASSRTGTGGFRGGYTF | TGTGCCAGCAGTCGCACCGGGACAGGGGGGTTTCGAGGAGGCTACACCTTC
- | TRBJ1-1 | TRBV20-1 | - | CSARPGENTEAFF | TGCAGTGCTAGGCCAGGGGAGAACACTGAAGCTTTCTTT
- | TRBJ2-3 | TRBV15 | - | CATSRDRGFLTDTQYF | TGTGCCACCAGCAGAGATAGAGGTTTCCTCACAGATACGCAGTATTTT
- | TRBJ2-3 | TRBV5-1 | TRBD2 | CASRLAGPSSTDTQYF | TGCGCCAGCAGGCTAGCGGGACCCTCTAGCACAGATACGCAGTATTTT
few | TRBJ1-1 | TRBV5-1 | - | CASSSGNFAEAFF | TGCGCCAGCAGCTCCGGAAATTTTGCTGAAGCTTTCTTT
- | TRBJ1-5 | TRBV2 | TRBD1 | CASSSGQGLVQPQHF | TGTGCCAGCAGTTCGGGACAGGGACTTGTACAGCCCCAGCATTTT
many | TRBJ2-1 | TRBV5-4 | TRBD1 | CASSLDGQGKNEQFF | TGTGCCAGCAGCTTGGACGGACAGGGGAAGAATGAGCAGTTCTTC
- | TRBJ1-6 | TRBV7-2 | - | CASSDGGGGNSPLHF | TGTGCCAGCAGCGACGGGGGGGGAGGAAACTCACCCCTCCACTTT
- | TRBJ1-1 | TRBV6-1 | TRBD1 | CASRGTGENTEAFF | TGTGCCAGCAGGGGGACAGGAGAAAACACTGAAGCTTTCTTT
few | TRBJ1-1 | TRBV9 | TRBD1 | CASSGGGGQLPFNTEAFF | TGTGCCAGCAGCGGAGGTGGGGGACAGCTCCCCTTCAACACTGAAGCTTTCTTT
few | TRBJ1-2 | TRBV6-2/TRBV6-3 | - | CASSYSSVRPSDGYTF | TGTGCCAGCAGTTACTCGAGTGTCAGGCCATCGGATGGCTACACCTTC
many | TRBJ1-1 | TRBV7-2 | - | CASSRILAEAFF | TGTGCCAGCAGCCGAATTTTGGCTGAAGCTTTCTTT
- | TRBJ1-1 | TRBV6-6 | - | CASRSKSGRDTEAFF | TGTGCCAGCAGGAGCAAAAGCGGAAGAGACACTGAAGCTTTCTTT
few | TRBJ1-3 | TRBV12-3/TRBV12-4 | - | CASRGSGNTIYF | TGTGCCAGCAGGGGGTCTGGAAACACCATATATTTT
- | TRBJ2-1 | TRBV19 | - | CASSEARLAQAQGGDEQFF | TGTGCCAGTAGTGAGGCCCGACTAGCGCAAGCCCAGGGGGGCGATGAGCAGTTCTTC
- | TRBJ2-4 | TRBV20-1 | - | CSANRLGAKNIQYF | TGCAGTGCTAATCGACTTGGGGCCAAAAACATTCAGTACTTC
- | TRBJ2-1 | TRBV5-1 | TRBD2 | CASSFGRGSYNEQFF | TGCGCCAGCAGCTTCGGCCGCGGGAGCTACAATGAGCAGTTCTTC
few | TRBJ2-2 | TRBV7-2 | - | CASSPKTRANTGELFF | TGTGCCAGCAGCCCCAAGACTAGGGCGAACACCGGGGAGCTGTTTTTT
- | TRBJ1-5 | TRBV5-8 | - | CASSPNTGLGGQPQHF | TGTGCCAGCAGTCCGAATACTGGCCTTGGGGGTCAGCCCCAGCATTTT
- | TRBJ2-6 | TRBV6-2/TRBV6-3 | TRBD1 | CASKGTGWFGANVLTF | TGTGCCAGCAAGGGGACAGGTTGGTTTGGGGCCAACGTCCTGACTTTC
many | TRBJ2-3 | TRBV7-2 | TRBD2 | CASSLLTLAGGPSMQYF | TGTGCCAGCAGCTTACTGACCCTAGCGGGAGGGCCTAGTATGCAGTATTTT
- | TRBJ2-1 | TRBV29-1 | - | CSVVDNEQFF | TGCAGCGTTGTTGACAATGAGCAGTTCTTC
- | TRBJ2-3 | TRBV20-1 | TRBD2 | CSAEGTSGYTQYF | TGCAGTGCGGAGGGGACTAGCGGATATACGCAGTATTTT
- | TRBJ2-7 | TRBV20-1 | TRBD2 | CSAKLAGGVYEQYF | TGCAGTGCAAAACTAGCGGGAGGAGTCTACGAGCAGTACTTC
- | TRBJ2-2 | TRBV7-3 | - | CASSLSGGARSGELFF | TGTGCCAGCAGCTTATCGGGGGGCGCAAGATCCGGGGAGCTGTTTTTT
- | TRBJ2-1 | TRBV2 | TRBD1 | CASRIDRVGSNEQFF | TGTGCCAGCAGAATCGACAGGGTGGGGAGCAATGAGCAGTTCTTC
- | TRBJ2-7 | TRBV19 | - | CASSTFATDEQYF | TGTGCCAGTAGTACTTTCGCAACAGACGAGCAGTACTTC
- | TRBJ1-2 | TRBV6-5 | - | CASSHIKGYGYTF | TGTGCCAGCAGTCACATTAAGGGATATGGCTACACCTTC
many | TRBJ2-1 | TRBV12-3/TRBV12-4 | TRBD2 | CASSPAGGRRGSYNEQFF | TGTGCCAGCAGTCCTGCGGGCGGGAGGCGGGGGTCCTACAATGAGCAGTTCTTC
few | TRBJ1-4 | TRBV7-2 | - | CASSSRSGDEKLFF | TGTGCCAGCAGCTCTCGGTCGGGTGACGAAAAACTGTTTTTT
- | TRBJ1-1 | TRBV12-3/TRBV12-4 | - | CASATYGEAFF | TGTGCCAGCGCCACATATGGTGAAGCTTTCTTT
few | TRBJ1-1 | TRBV24-1 | - | CATSVIGFEAFF | TGTGCCACCAGTGTAATAGGATTTGAAGCTTTCTTT